The 14 T cell receptor beta chains presented below share a single source sample, sequenced in a study of T-cell memory formation after mild COVID-19. TCRdb analysed the 5' RACE reads with MiXCR anew, one entry per CDR3 protein. The data hold around 80,000 distinct CDR3 sequences, with about 15% observed a single time. Source material: PBMCs or a T cell subset sorted from them (not recorded which). The receptors were gathered from an adult woman who had mild COVID-19 (a few samples of this study predate the infection). Cell type and time point are not known.

This clonotype showed up just a few times. J is TRBJ2-7 and V is TRBV7-9; D may be TRBD2 (5 bases). Trimming pared 1 base from V and 7 bases from J, leaving 8 bases between. This CDR3 has 12 amino acids. Germline values: CDR1 SEHNR, CDR2 FQNEAQ (reference sequence). Written as DNA, the CDR3 is TGTGCCAGCAGCTTAGGGTGGGAGGAGCAGTACTTC. It is translated as CASSLGWEEQYF.

This chain joins TRBV5-1 and TRBJ2-3; a weak D match, TRBD2 (6 bases). The V end lost 0 bases, the J end lost 6 bases, and 23 bases lay between the germline ends. The CDR3 extends over 18 amino acids. The germline V gene has CDR1 SGHRS and CDR2 YFSETQ. The CDR3, as DNA: TGCGCCAGCAGCTTGGAGTACGGAGGGGACCCTACGGGCGATACGCAGTATTTT. This gives the protein CASSLEYGGDPTGDTQYF.

This clonotype was counted a few times. This chain's CDR3 is CATSRDRAGGPLETQYF. For the CDR3, the DNA is TGTGCCACCAGCAGAGATCGAGCGGGGGGGCCTTTGGAGACCCAGTACTTC. V and J are TRBV15 and TRBJ2-5; 10 positions match TRBD2. The length of the CDR3 is 17 residues. The J segment lost 5 bases and the V segment lost 0 bases, leaving 9 bases of the junction unmatched. Per germline, CDR1 LNHNV and CDR2 YYDKDF (reference sequence). Full variable domain (missing parts from reference TRBV15 and TRBJ2-5): DAMVIQNPRYQVTQFGKPVTLSCSQTLNHNVMYWYQQKSSQAPKLLFHYYDKDFNNEADTPDNFQSRRPNTSFCFLDIRSPGLGDTAMYLCATSRDRAGGPLETQYFGPGTRLLVL.

V and J are TRBV20-1 and TRBJ2-3; maybe TRBD2 (6 bases). The CDR3 length is 14 residues. The V and J ends lost 5 bases and 5 bases respectively, with 17 bases between them. The germline gives CDR1 DFQATT, CDR2 SNEGSKA (reference sequence). This CDR3 reads CSAPKSGDGDTQYF. In DNA form, the CDR3 reads TGCAGTGCTCCCAAATCGGGAGATGGAGATACGCAGTATTTT.

This clonotype was observed a handful of times. The chain is built from TRBV9 and TRBJ2-7; possibly TRBD1 or TRBD2 for D (5 bases each). V was cut by 1 base and J by 1 base, with 9 bases left in between. The CDR3 is 14 amino acids. CDR1 SGDLS and CDR2 YYNGEE come from the germline V gene. The CDR3 nucleotides are TGTGCCAGCAGCGTATTCAGGGAGTCCTACGAGCAGTACTTC. This sequence encodes CASSVFRESYEQYF.

The rearrangement links TRBV12-3 or TRBV12-4 to TRBJ2-7, with TRBD2 as a possible D gene (5 bases). There are 12 residues in the CDR3. V dropped 6 bases and J dropped 0 bases, with 6 bases sitting between them. CDR3 DNA: TGTGCCAGCAGGGGGAGCTCCTACGAGCAGTACTTC. It yields the protein CASRGSSYEQYF.

This clonotype was picked up many times. This rearrangement joins TRBV7-9 to TRBJ2-3; D gene uncertain. CDR1 SEHNR and CDR2 FQNEAQ come from the germline V gene (reference sequence). Deletions cut 2 bases from V and 7 bases from J, with 13 bases between. The CDR3 loop spans 14 amino acids. CDR3 sequence reads: CASSLYDNSYTQYF. The CDR3 DNA follows: TGTGCCAGCAGCTTATACGACAACTCCTATACGCAGTATTTT.

The J gene is TRBJ1-1, the V gene TRBV18; perhaps TRBD1 as D (6 bases). Trimming pared 3 bases from V and 7 bases from J, leaving 18 bases between. CDR1 and CDR2 (germline): KGHSH, LQKENI. This CDR3 region has 15 residues. The CDR3 DNA is TGTGCCAGCTCACCGATGACAGGCGACTTCGATGAAGCTTTCTTT. Protein product: CASSPMTGDFDEAFF. Complete variable domain (other parts from reference TRBV18 and TRBJ1-1): NAGVMQNPRHLVRRRGQEARLRCSPMKGHSHVYWYRQLPEEGLKFMVYLQKENIIDESGMPKERFSAEFPKEGPSILRIQQVVRGDSAAYFCASSPMTGDFDEAFFGQGTRLTVV.

As regards this clonotype: This may be a read error: a much more frequent sequence differs by one nucleotide. V usage is TRBV29-1 and J usage is TRBJ2-7, with a weak D call TRBD1 (5 bases). This CDR3 contains 14 residues. Germline loops: CDR1 SQVTM, CDR2 ANQGSEA. Deletions cut 2 bases from V and 3 bases from J, with 14 bases between. The CDR3 DNA reads TGCAGCGTTGAACGGCTCGACAGCGACTACGAGCAGTACTTC. It yields the protein CSVERLDSDYEQYF.

The genes are TRBV5-1 and TRBJ2-3, with D uncertain. Between the trimmed V and J ends, which lost 5 bases and 0 bases, there was a span of 7 bases. The CDR3 length is 13 residues. CDR1 is SGHRS, CDR2 YFSETQ, per germline. In DNA form, the CDR3 reads TGCGCCAGCAGACCGGACAGCACAGATACGCAGTATTTT. Its protein product is CASRPDSTDTQYF.

This clonotype was picked up a small number of times. CDR3: CASSPPRAGLNGELFF. CDR3 DNA: TGTGCCAGCAGTCCCCCCCGGGCAGGGCTGAACGGGGAGCTGTTTTTT. The V call is TRBV6-5, the J call TRBJ2-2; tentative D call: TRBD1 (5 bases). Germline CDR1 is MNHEY and CDR2 is SVGAGI. The germline V and J ends were trimmed by 5 bases and 7 bases, with 20 bases remaining between them. This CDR3 region has 16 residues.

The gene calls are TRBV12-3 or TRBV12-4 and TRBJ2-6; D perhaps matches TRBD1 (5 bases). Trimming removed 4 bases at V and 2 bases at J, with 12 bases between. The CDR3 contains 16 residues. The CDR3 DNA reads TGTGCCAGCAGTTACTCAGGGTTCCCTGGGGCCAACGTCCTGACTTTC. The encoded protein is CASSYSGFPGANVLTF.

The chain is built from TRBV6-2 or TRBV6-3 and TRBJ2-7, with no clear D. CDR3 length equals 14 residues. The germline V gene encodes CDR1 MNHEY and CDR2 SVGEGT. Trimming removed 2 bases at V and 2 bases at J, with 10 bases between. CDR3 in amino acids: CASSYGNLAYEQYF. The CDR3 DNA reads as TGTGCCAGCAGTTACGGCAATTTAGCCTACGAGCAGTACTTC.

Only a few counts were recorded for this clonotype. This rearrangement joins TRBV20-1 to TRBJ2-7; tentatively, D is TRBD1 (6 bases). V was shortened by 6 bases and J by 4 bases, with 19 bases between the two germline ends. Germline CDR1 is DFQATT and CDR2 is SNEGSKA (reference sequence). CDR3 size: 14 residues. Here the CDR3 reads CSAPSGETGYEQYF. The CDR3, as DNA: TGCAGTGCCCCATCAGGGGAAACTGGTTACGAGCAGTACTTC.